This TCR beta chain was sequenced in a study of circulating tumor DNA in untreated peripheral T-cell lymphoma (dated by TCRdb to 2020 to 2023). To find tumor-specific TCR clonotypes, researchers sequenced baseline tumor tissue that had been collected prior to treatment. Next-generation sequencing of T-cell receptor sequences was used to monitor peripheral T-cell lymphoma patients receiving frontline treatment on a trial. As to this clone: Its antigen remains undetermined. No base-level quality is on record; no much larger clone is a single base apart.

Results the study describes overall, beyond this receptor: Tumor-specific clonotypes were identified in around 80% of patients, from approximately 90% of baseline tissues and roughly 67% of baseline serum samples.

Receptors were amplified or captured by the immunoSEQ multiplex PCR assay. TCRdb carries this immuneACCESS record with in-frame sequences only. Its versions omit some clonotypes, under half of them owing to an unresolved V gene in the studies checked, with the rest unexplained. The sample table lists approximately 10,000 clones, around 76% of them with a count of one. Roughly a third of the sample goes to the ten largest clones. Source material: tumor tissue. The receptor was isolated from a human donor with peripheral T-cell lymphoma.

The CDR3 protein is CSVGASYNGYGYTF. The DNA sequence is TGCAGCGTTGGAGCCTCTTATAACGGCTATGGCTACACCTTC. The V and J segments used are TRBV29-1 and TRBJ1-2; there is no confident call for the D gene. Looking up the germline V gene yields CDR1 SQVTM and CDR2 ANQGSEA. V loses 4 bases, J loses 4 bases, and the germline ends lie 16 bases apart. From the cysteine up to the phenylalanine, the CDR3 has a length of 14 residues. Of all the DNA, just the CDR3 is kept, 42 bases in frame from base 1.